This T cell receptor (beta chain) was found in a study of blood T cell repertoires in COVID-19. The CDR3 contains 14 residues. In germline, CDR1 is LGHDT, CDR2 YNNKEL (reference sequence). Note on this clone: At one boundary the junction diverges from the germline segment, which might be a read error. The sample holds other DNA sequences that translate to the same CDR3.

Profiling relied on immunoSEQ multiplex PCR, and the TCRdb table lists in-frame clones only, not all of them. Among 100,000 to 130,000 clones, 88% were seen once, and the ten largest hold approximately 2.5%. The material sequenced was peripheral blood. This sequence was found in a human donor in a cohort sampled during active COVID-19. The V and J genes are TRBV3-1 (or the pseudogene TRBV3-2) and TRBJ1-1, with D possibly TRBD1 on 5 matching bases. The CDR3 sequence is CASSQVGGGTEAFF. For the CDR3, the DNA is TGTGCCAGTAGCCAAGTCGGGGGAGGCACTGAAGCTTTCTTT.